This T cell receptor beta chain came from a study of shared clonotypes between healthy human individuals. Study findings and constraints: Despite large depth, sorted-subset datasets appeared incompletely sequenced.

An assay was performed, and its level was deep. Repertoires were generated with immunoSEQ multiplex PCR, while TCRdb's copy carries only in-frame clones and drops some. The data show some 1 million clones, with more than 60% seen just once and about 1.5% held by the top ten. A remark on this clone: Its antigen is not identified.

From germline, CDR1 is SGHRS and CDR2 YFSETQ. J lost 8 bases, V lost 1 base, and 7 bases had no gene match. The CDR3 length is 15 residues. The chain combines TRBV5-1 with TRBJ2-1, with TRBD2 identical over 9 bases. Sequences were obtained from memory CD4+ T cells sorted from blood. Subset indicated: CD45RA-negative fraction. This receptor was taken from a man younger than 35 in good health. CDR3 in DNA: TGCGCCAGCAGCTTGTCCGGGACTAGCTTGGATGAGCAGTTCTTC. This translates into CASSLSGTSLDEQFF.